This T cell receptor (beta chain) is drawn from a study of post-analysis software for immune sequencing data. Unique molecular identifiers had been added to the TCR beta cDNA libraries. T cells numbering about 0.85 to 11 million yielded cDNA molecules that totaled around 500,000. One entry per CDR3 protein results from TCRdb running MiXCR on the PCR reads. The data contain hundreds of thousands of distinct CDR3 sequences, under 70% of them seen just once; the ten biggest clones take up roughly 4.4%. CDR3 size: 14 residues. V gave up 4 bases and J gave up 8 bases, with 17 bases separating them. Points on this clonotype: Its matching antigen is unknown.

General observations from the study: Clustering by F measure revealed strong co-clustering among samples prepared together in one batch. Multiple sclerosis was associated with a significant reduction in normalized Chao1 diversity relative to controls. Included in a set of roughly 5 TRBV segments more frequent in patients than controls were TRBV5-6, TRBV5-1 and TRBV20-1.

The sequence was collected from a girl aged 10-17 years with multiple sclerosis. This chain uses TRBV12-3 or TRBV12-4 with TRBJ1-2; D ambiguous. The specimen was blood. The CDR3 spells CASSSRERIPGYTF. The DNA of the CDR3 is TGTGCCAGCAGTTCCCGGGAAAGAATTCCAGGCTACACCTTC.